Listed below are T cell receptor beta chains from one sample, sequenced in a study of control samples from healthy donors and cancer patients. The protocol was immunoSEQ multiplex PCR, while the TCRdb copy is restricted to in-frame clones and leaves out a portion. This sample has 100,000 to 150,000 clones, with over 85% found just once. Sequencing was done on a sample of PBMCs. The receptors stem from a middle-aged man with head and neck cancer. The CDR3 runs from the conserved cysteine through the conserved F or W. The D gene is left open where the match is weak. Not every row has a clone size; where given, it reads once, few, many or a size class.

D gene: NA; J gene: TRBJ2-1; clone size: NA; V gene: TRBV19; CDR3 protein: CASSTRPRGYNEQFF; CDR3 DNA: TGTGCCAGTAGCACCCGTCCCCGCGGCTACAATGAGCAGTTCTTC
D gene: TRBD1; J gene: TRBJ2-1; clone size: NA; V gene: TRBV28; CDR3 protein: CASSFFRTGGNEQFF; CDR3 DNA: TGTGCCAGCAGTTTCTTCAGGACAGGGGGCAATGAGCAGTTCTTC
D gene: NA; J gene: TRBJ1-2; clone size: NA; V gene: TRBV29-1; CDR3 protein: CSVEVIRLQGYTF; CDR3 DNA: TGCAGCGTTGAAGTTATTAGGCTTCAAGGCTACACCTTC
D gene: TRBD2; J gene: TRBJ2-1; clone size: many; V gene: TRBV28; CDR3 protein: CASSRGTSGIDEQFF; CDR3 DNA: TGTGCCAGCAGTCGTGGGACTAGCGGGATAGATGAGCAGTTCTTC
D gene: NA; J gene: TRBJ2-5; clone size: NA; V gene: TRBV7-2; CDR3 protein: CASSLAPGGGAETQYF; CDR3 DNA: TGTGCCAGCAGCCTTGCCCCTGGAGGGGGAGCAGAGACCCAGTACTTC
D gene: TRBD2; J gene: TRBJ2-5; clone size: NA; V gene: TRBV29-1; CDR3 protein: CSVTSGGLQETQYF; CDR3 DNA: TGCAGCGTTACTAGCGGAGGCCTCCAAGAGACCCAGTACTTC
D gene: NA; J gene: TRBJ1-5; clone size: NA; V gene: TRBV7-2; CDR3 protein: CASSLPGDQPQHF; CDR3 DNA: TGTGCCAGCAGCCTCCCGGGCGATCAGCCCCAGCATTTT
D gene: NA; J gene: TRBJ2-4; clone size: NA; V gene: TRBV6-4; CDR3 protein: CASNDGTTVLAKNIQYF; CDR3 DNA: TGTGCCAGCAACGACGGGACAACTGTACTAGCCAAAAACATTCAGTACTTC
D gene: NA; J gene: TRBJ2-1; clone size: once; V gene: TRBV7-7; CDR3 protein: CASSAAGGRGYNEQFF; CDR3 DNA: TGTGCCAGCAGCGCCGCTGGTGGCAGAGGGTACAATGAGCAGTTCTTC
D gene: NA; J gene: TRBJ2-2; clone size: NA; V gene: TRBV18; CDR3 protein: CASSPGISTGELFF; CDR3 DNA: TGTGCCAGCTCACCGGGGATTAGCACCGGGGAGCTGTTTTTT
D gene: NA; J gene: TRBJ2-1; clone size: NA; V gene: TRBV6-5; CDR3 protein: CASSYSGEPYNEQFF; CDR3 DNA: TGTGCCAGCAGTTACTCGGGAGAGCCCTACAATGAGCAGTTCTTC
D gene: NA; J gene: TRBJ2-7; clone size: NA; V gene: TRBV14; CDR3 protein: CASSQVRDVRSYEQYF; CDR3 DNA: TGCGCCAGCAGCCAAGTAAGGGACGTCCGCTCCTACGAGCAGTACTTC
D gene: TRBD1; J gene: TRBJ2-3; clone size: once; V gene: TRBV28; CDR3 protein: CASSWTGALDTQYF; CDR3 DNA: TGTGCCAGCAGTTGGACAGGGGCTTTGGATACGCAGTATTTT
D gene: TRBD1; J gene: TRBJ1-1; clone size: NA; V gene: TRBV29-1; CDR3 protein: CSATGTGGANTEAFF; CDR3 DNA: TGCAGCGCCACCGGGACAGGGGGCGCGAACACTGAAGCTTTCTTT
D gene: NA; J gene: TRBJ1-2; clone size: NA; V gene: TRBV29-1; CDR3 protein: CSVEVVGRYGGYTF; CDR3 DNA: TGCAGCGTTGAAGTAGTGGGCAGGTACGGTGGCTACACCTTC
D gene: NA; J gene: TRBJ2-1; clone size: NA; V gene: TRBV24-1; CDR3 protein: CATSDAWTSEQFF; CDR3 DNA: TGTGCCACCAGTGACGCTTGGACGTCTGAGCAGTTCTTC
D gene: NA; J gene: TRBJ2-7; clone size: NA; V gene: TRBV7-2; CDR3 protein: CASSLARYEQYF; CDR3 DNA: TGTGCCAGCAGCTTAGCCCGCTACGAGCAGTACTTC
D gene: TRBD2; J gene: TRBJ2-1; clone size: many; V gene: TRBV19; CDR3 protein: CASSILPLAGVHEQFF; CDR3 DNA: TGTGCCAGTAGTATCCTCCCCCTAGCGGGAGTCCATGAGCAGTTCTTC
D gene: TRBD1; J gene: TRBJ1-5; clone size: NA; V gene: TRBV18; CDR3 protein: CASSTTGDSNQPQHF; CDR3 DNA: TGTGCCAGCTCAACGACAGGGGATAGCAATCAGCCCCAGCATTTT
D gene: NA; J gene: TRBJ1-1; clone size: NA; V gene: TRBV9; CDR3 protein: CASSPGGNTEAFF; CDR3 DNA: TGTGCCAGCAGCCCCGGGGGGAACACTGAAGCTTTCTTT
D gene: NA; J gene: TRBJ2-7; clone size: NA; V gene: TRBV4-1; CDR3 protein: CASSQDLEETIYEQYF; CDR3 DNA: TGCGCCAGCAGCCAAGACCTAGAGGAGACCATATACGAGCAGTACTTC
D gene: NA; J gene: TRBJ2-3; clone size: once; V gene: TRBV27; CDR3 protein: CASSLGLLGDTQYF; CDR3 DNA: TGTGCCAGCAGCCTGGGACTTCTAGGAGATACGCAGTATTTT
D gene: NA; J gene: TRBJ2-3; clone size: NA; V gene: TRBV9; CDR3 protein: CASSVEGTPAQTDTQYF; CDR3 DNA: TGTGCCAGCAGCGTAGAAGGGACACCCGCTCAAACAGATACGCAGTATTTT
D gene: TRBD2; J gene: TRBJ2-5; clone size: NA; V gene: TRBV10-2; CDR3 protein: CASRGLAAKETQYF; CDR3 DNA: TGCGCCAGCCGAGGACTAGCGGCCAAAGAGACCCAGTACTTC
D gene: NA; J gene: TRBJ2-3; clone size: NA; V gene: TRBV9; CDR3 protein: CASSAGASDGTDTQYF; CDR3 DNA: TGTGCCAGCAGCGCCGGGGCTAGCGATGGCACAGATACGCAGTATTTT
D gene: TRBD1; J gene: TRBJ2-1; clone size: NA; V gene: TRBV5-4; CDR3 protein: CASSLPGTAYNEQFF; CDR3 DNA: TGTGCCAGCAGCTTGCCGGGGACAGCCTACAATGAGCAGTTCTTC
D gene: TRBD2; J gene: TRBJ2-1; clone size: NA; V gene: TRBV28; CDR3 protein: CASSSIIPSGRLNEQFF; CDR3 DNA: TGTGCCAGCAGTTCAATAATACCTAGCGGGAGGTTAAATGAGCAGTTCTTC
D gene: TRBD1; J gene: TRBJ2-3; clone size: NA; V gene: TRBV5-1; CDR3 protein: CASSLSGTGGRDTQYF; CDR3 DNA: TGCGCCAGCAGCTTGTCCGGGACAGGGGGCAGAGATACGCAGTATTTT
D gene: TRBD1; J gene: TRBJ2-7; clone size: NA; V gene: TRBV5-6; CDR3 protein: CASSFRFGTGGNEQYF; CDR3 DNA: TGTGCCAGCAGCTTTAGGTTTGGGACAGGGGGCAACGAGCAGTACTTC
D gene: TRBD1; J gene: TRBJ1-3; clone size: NA; V gene: TRBV5-1; CDR3 protein: CASSQGGVSGNTIYF; CDR3 DNA: TGCGCCAGCAGCCAAGGGGGCGTCTCTGGAAACACCATATATTTT
D gene: NA; J gene: TRBJ2-7; clone size: NA; V gene: TRBV4-2; CDR3 protein: CASSQDMGVYEQYF; CDR3 DNA: TGTGCCAGCAGCCAAGATATGGGGGTCTACGAGCAGTACTTC
D gene: TRBD2; J gene: TRBJ2-3; clone size: NA; V gene: TRBV3-1/TRBV3-2; CDR3 protein: CASSQDPASLAGGLDTQYF; CDR3 DNA: TGTGCCAGCAGCCAAGATCCGGCATCACTAGCGGGGGGGCTGGATACGCAGTATTTT
D gene: NA; J gene: TRBJ2-5; clone size: NA; V gene: TRBV7-9; CDR3 protein: CASSARRGTLETQYF; CDR3 DNA: TGTGCCAGCAGCGCCCGACGGGGAACTCTGGAGACCCAGTACTTC
D gene: NA; J gene: TRBJ2-3; clone size: NA; V gene: TRBV4-2; CDR3 protein: CASSQEAGVENVDTQYF; CDR3 DNA: TGTGCCAGCAGCCAAGAAGCCGGGGTCGAGAATGTAGATACGCAGTATTTT
D gene: NA; J gene: TRBJ1-2; clone size: NA; V gene: TRBV15; CDR3 protein: CATSRDRNYGYTF; CDR3 DNA: TGTGCCACCAGCAGAGACCGAAACTATGGCTACACCTTC
D gene: NA; J gene: TRBJ2-6; clone size: NA; V gene: TRBV3-1/TRBV3-2; CDR3 protein: CASSQEPSGANVLTF; CDR3 DNA: TGTGCCAGCAGCCAAGAACCCTCTGGGGCCAACGTCCTGACTTTC